This is a list of T cell receptor beta chains from one sample in a study of cytomegalovirus exposure and HLA in healthy donors. Assay used: immunoSEQ multiplex PCR; TCRdb lists only in-frame clones, some missing. The sample consists of tens of thousands of clones, roughly 88% of them appearing once. Sequencing used PBMCs. The receptors come from a woman between 18 and 29 years old in good health and CMV-seronegative. The CDR3 runs from the conserved cysteine through the conserved F or W. A D gene is named only where the DNA matches it firmly. Only some rows state a clone size, as once, few, many or a class for expanded clones.

cdr3_nt cdr3_aa clone_size cdr3_length j_call v_call d_call
TGTGCCAGTACAGACCCGGACAGCTGGGATGGCTACACCTTC CASTDPDSWDGYTF NA 14 TRBJ1-2 TRBV9 NA
TGTGCCAGCAGCGTAGACCTTAGCAGAGCAGATACGCAGTATTTT CASSVDLSRADTQYF NA 15 TRBJ2-3 TRBV9 NA
TGCGCCAGCAGCTTGGCCCTTGGGAGGGAGGGCCCTCTCTACGAGCAGTACTTC CASSLALGREGPLYEQYF few 18 TRBJ2-7 TRBV5-1 TRBD2
TGCGCCAGCAGCCAATGGGAGGGGTATGGCTACACCTTC CASSQWEGYGYTF few 13 TRBJ1-2 TRBV4-1 NA
TGTGCCAGCATGGGACAGACCTCCTACGAGCAGTACTTC CASMGQTSYEQYF NA 13 TRBJ2-7 TRBV6-6 TRBD1
TGCGCCAGCAGCCAAGATCTCGGGGTTTTAGGCAAAAACATTCAGTACTTC CASSQDLGVLGKNIQYF NA 17 TRBJ2-4 TRBV4-1 NA
TGCGCCAGCAGCTTGGGTTCCGCCTACGAGCAGTACTTC CASSLGSAYEQYF NA 13 TRBJ2-7 TRBV5-1 NA
TGTGCAAGTCGCTTAGGCGGGCCTAGCGGGGGGTCCGAGACCCAGTACTTC CASRLGGPSGGSETQYF NA 17 TRBJ2-5 TRBV12-2 NA
TGTGCCAGCAGCTTAGGTTCCTATTTGGACACTGAAGCTTTCTTT CASSLGSYLDTEAFF NA 15 TRBJ1-1 TRBV13 NA
TGTGCCAGCAGCAAGTGCCCGGGGTTCTACCCAAGCTCCTATAATTCACCCCTCCACTTT CASSKCPGFYPSSYNSPLHF NA 20 TRBJ1-6 TRBV21-1 NA
TGTGCCAGCAGCTCGAGCGGGGGGAATGAGCAGTTCTTC CASSSSGGNEQFF NA 13 TRBJ2-1 TRBV7-3 TRBD2
TGTGCCAGCAGTGTTTCTAGCGGGAGCATAGATACGCAGTATTTT CASSVSSGSIDTQYF NA 15 TRBJ2-3 TRBV6-4 TRBD2
TGTGCCAGCAGCTCCAGTAGCGGGGGCTTCTCCTACAATGAGCAGTTCTTC CASSSSSGGFSYNEQFF NA 17 TRBJ2-1 TRBV7-2 TRBD2
TGCGCCAGCAGCCAAGATTCGGGAGAGACCCAGTACTTC CASSQDSGETQYF once 13 TRBJ2-5 TRBV4-3 NA
TGTGCCAGCAGCTTTAAGGGACTAAGGGGGCAGCCCCAGCATTTT CASSFKGLRGQPQHF NA 15 TRBJ1-5 TRBV28 NA
TGTGCCAGCAGATCTCACAGAGGAGGGGCGGGAAACACCATATATTTT CASRSHRGGAGNTIYF NA 16 TRBJ1-3 TRBV11-2 NA
TGTGCCAGCAGAGAATTTGGCGCAACTACACAGCCCCAGCATTTT CASREFGATTQPQHF NA 15 TRBJ1-5 TRBV6-1 NA
TGCGCCAGCAGCCAAGGACAGATTAATGAGCAGTTCTTC CASSQGQINEQFF NA 13 TRBJ2-1 TRBV4-1 NA
TGTGCCAGCAGTTACAGGTCAGGGAGCACAGATACGCAGTATTTT CASSYRSGSTDTQYF few 15 TRBJ2-3 TRBV6-5 NA
TGTGCCGGTATCAGGGGAAGAGGAAACACCATATATTTT CAGIRGRGNTIYF NA 13 TRBJ1-3 TRBV19 NA
TGCGCCAGCAGCCAACGTCCGAGATGGACTAGCGGGATGAATGAGCAGTTCTTC CASSQRPRWTSGMNEQFF NA 18 TRBJ2-1 TRBV4-1 TRBD2
TGTGCCTGGAGTGTACAGGGGGACACTGAAGCTTTCTTT CAWSVQGDTEAFF NA 13 TRBJ1-1 TRBV30 TRBD1
TGTGCCAGCTCACCAGTCCGACAGGGGGCTCTCACTAATGAAAAACTGTTTTTT CASSPVRQGALTNEKLFF few 18 TRBJ1-4 TRBV18 TRBD1
TGTGCCAGCAGTTCTGGGGGGACTAGCGGGAGGTACGAGCAGTACTTC CASSSGGTSGRYEQYF NA 16 TRBJ2-7 TRBV28 TRBD2
TGTGCCAGCAGCTCAGGACTAGCTTACAATGAGCAGTTCTTC CASSSGLAYNEQFF once 14 TRBJ2-1 TRBV11-3 TRBD2
TGTGCCAGCAGTTTTCAACATGGCGAGCAGTACTTC CASSFQHGEQYF NA 12 TRBJ2-7 TRBV28 NA
TGTGCCAGCAGGTTTTTCAGGGGCAGTTCGAACACCGGGGAGCTGTTTTTT CASRFFRGSSNTGELFF NA 17 TRBJ2-2 TRBV7-9 NA
TGCGCCAGCAGCTTTACTCAGGGCTCTAATGAAAAACTGTTTTTT CASSFTQGSNEKLFF NA 15 TRBJ1-4 TRBV4-1 NA
TGTGCCAGCAAAGGAGGGTGGGCCTACGAGCAGTACTTC CASKGGWAYEQYF NA 13 TRBJ2-7 TRBV27 NA
TGTGACAGCAGTTACGCGGGACAGGGCTCCTACGAGCAGTACTTC CDSSYAGQGSYEQYF NA 15 TRBJ2-7 TRBV6-5 TRBD1
TGTGCCACCCAGGGTAACACTGAAGCTTTCTTT CATQGNTEAFF NA 11 TRBJ1-1 TRBV2 NA
TGTGCCAGCAGTAACGGACAGGGAGCAGATACGCAGTATTTT CASSNGQGADTQYF few 14 TRBJ2-3 TRBV6-4 TRBD1
TGTTCCAGCAGCTTAGAGGACACGGGCGAGCACTTC CSSSLEDTGEHF NA 12 TRBJ2-7 TRBV7-9 NA
TGTGCCAGCTCACCAGTAGTAGCGGGAGGATCCGGGGAGCTGTTTTTT CASSPVVAGGSGELFF NA 16 TRBJ2-2 TRBV18 TRBD2
TGCAGCGTTTATAACACCGGGGAGCTGTTTTTT CSVYNTGELFF NA 11 TRBJ2-2 TRBV29-1 NA
TGTGCCAGCAGGCTGGGTCGGGGGGCAGGAGATACGCAGTATTTT CASRLGRGAGDTQYF NA 15 TRBJ2-3 TRBV2 NA
TGCGCCACCTCCGGGACAGATCAGGCCTATGGCTACACCTTC CATSGTDQAYGYTF NA 14 TRBJ1-2 TRBV5-1 TRBD1
TGTGCCAGCAGCTTAGTTAGAGACGAGCAGTACTTC CASSLVRDEQYF NA 12 TRBJ2-7 TRBV7-8 NA
TGCGCCAGCAGCCAAGATTTTGCGGGGAGCACCGGGGAGCTGTTTTTT CASSQDFAGSTGELFF NA 16 TRBJ2-2 TRBV4-3 NA
TGTGCCAGCAGCCCGACACCGATCTACGAGCAGTACTTC CASSPTPIYEQYF NA 13 TRBJ2-7 TRBV28 NA
TGTGCCAGCAGTGAACTCCGGGACAGGGACGAGAGGGGCTACACCTTC CASSELRDRDERGYTF NA 16 TRBJ1-2 TRBV25-1 TRBD1
TGCGCCAGCAGCCACCCCGACAGGGGGAGTGGGCAGCCCCAGAATTTT CASSHPDRGSGQPQNF NA 16 TRBJ1-5 TRBV4-1 TRBD1
TGTGCCAGCACCCTACGGCAAGCGGGAGGCGAGCAGTACTTC CASTLRQAGGEQYF NA 14 TRBJ2-7 TRBV28 TRBD2
TGTGCCAGCAGCTTAGCGGGAGCCCTGAACACTGAAGCTTTCTTT CASSLAGALNTEAFF NA 15 TRBJ1-1 TRBV7-9 NA
TGTGCCAGTAGTAATTTCGTCTACCAAGAGACCCAGTACTTC CASSNFVYQETQYF NA 14 TRBJ2-5 TRBV19 NA
TGTGCCAGTAGTTCCGGCTTCGAGGGTGGAAACACCATATATTTT CASSSGFEGGNTIYF NA 15 TRBJ1-3 TRBV19 NA
TGTGCCAGCACTGTGGTCGAGCTTGGCGAGCAGTACTTC CASTVVELGEQYF NA 13 TRBJ2-7 TRBV2 NA
TGTGCCAGCAGTTTATTAGGGGCGAGTGTGGAGCTGTTTTTT CASSLLGASVELFF once 14 TRBJ2-2 TRBV27 NA
TGTGCCAGCAGCTTGGACAGGGGGCGGTACGAGCAGTACTTC CASSLDRGRYEQYF NA 14 TRBJ2-7 TRBV5-6 TRBD1
TGTGCCTGGAGTATCGCAGGGGGAGGTTCTTGGCACTTT CAWSIAGGGSWHF NA 13 TRBJ1-6 TRBV30 TRBD1
TGCGCCAGCAGCCAAGGTTGGGCCTCTGGGGCCAACGTCCTGACTTTC CASSQGWASGANVLTF few 16 TRBJ2-6 TRBV4-3 NA
TGTGCCAGTAGCGTGGCCTACTACAATGAGCAGTTCTTC CASSVAYYNEQFF NA 13 TRBJ2-1 TRBV2 NA
TGTGCCAGCAGCTTATTAGGGGAGGGTTGGTATGGCTACACCTTC CASSLLGEGWYGYTF NA 15 TRBJ1-2 TRBV7-9 NA
TGTGCCAGTAGTGCACGACTAGCGGGAGGCTACAATGAGCAGTTCTTC CASSARLAGGYNEQFF NA 16 TRBJ2-1 TRBV19 TRBD2
TGTGCCAGCAATCGCGGACAGGGCGAAAAACTGTTTTTT CASNRGQGEKLFF NA 13 TRBJ1-4 TRBV5-8 TRBD1
TGTGCCAGCAGAGACGCGGGGGGGAGGGTTGAGCAGTTCTTC CASRDAGGRVEQFF once 14 TRBJ2-1 TRBV28 TRBD2
TGTGCCAGCAGTGGAGACAGGGTCTCCTACGAGCAGTACTTC CASSGDRVSYEQYF NA 14 TRBJ2-7 TRBV25-1 TRBD1
TGTGCCAGCAGCCAGCTAGCGGGGGTCTACGAGCAGTACTTC CASSQLAGVYEQYF NA 14 TRBJ2-7 TRBV27 TRBD2
TGTGCCAGCTCACCTAGCGGGGGCTCCTACGAGCAGTACTTC CASSPSGGSYEQYF once 14 TRBJ2-7 TRBV18 TRBD2